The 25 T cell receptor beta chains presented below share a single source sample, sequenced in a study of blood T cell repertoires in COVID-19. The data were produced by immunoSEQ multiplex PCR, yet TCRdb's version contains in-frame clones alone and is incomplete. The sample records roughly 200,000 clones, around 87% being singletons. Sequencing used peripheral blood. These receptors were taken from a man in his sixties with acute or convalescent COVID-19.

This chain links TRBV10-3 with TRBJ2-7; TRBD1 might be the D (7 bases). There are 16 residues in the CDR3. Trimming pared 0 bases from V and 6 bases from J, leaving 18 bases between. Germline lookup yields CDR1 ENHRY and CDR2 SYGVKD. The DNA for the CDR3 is TGTGCCATCAGTGAGTCGATCAGGGGGGCAACGCTCGAGCAGTACTTC. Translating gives CAISESIRGATLEQYF.

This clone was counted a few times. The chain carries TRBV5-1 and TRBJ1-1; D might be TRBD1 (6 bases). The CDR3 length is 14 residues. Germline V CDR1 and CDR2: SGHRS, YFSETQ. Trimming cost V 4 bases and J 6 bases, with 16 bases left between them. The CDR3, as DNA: TGCGCCAGCAGCCTCACAGGGAGTATCGCTGAAGCTTTCTTT. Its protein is CASSLTGSIAEAFF.

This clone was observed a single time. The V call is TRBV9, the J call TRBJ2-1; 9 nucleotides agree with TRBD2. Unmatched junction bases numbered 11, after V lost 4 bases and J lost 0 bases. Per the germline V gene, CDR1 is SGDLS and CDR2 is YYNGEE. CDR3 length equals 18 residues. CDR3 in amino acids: CASSPRSGGPDSYNEQFF. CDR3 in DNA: TGTGCCAGCAGCCCTCGGAGCGGGGGGCCCGACTCCTACAATGAGCAGTTCTTC.

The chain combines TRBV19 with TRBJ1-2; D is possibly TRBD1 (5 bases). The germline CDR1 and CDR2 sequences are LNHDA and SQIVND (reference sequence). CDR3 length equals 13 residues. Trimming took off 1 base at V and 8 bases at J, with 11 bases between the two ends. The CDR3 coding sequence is TGTGCCAGTAGTATAGGACAGTTAGAGGGCTACACCTTC. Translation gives CASSIGQLEGYTF.

The CDR3 DNA is TGCGCCAGCAGCCAAGATAGTCACAGCACAGATACGCAGTATTTT. Its translation: CASSQDSHSTDTQYF. The chain has TRBV4-3 and TRBJ2-3; no clear D gene. The germline V gene encodes CDR1 LGHNA and CDR2 YSLEER. V shed 0 bases and J shed 0 bases, with 7 bases lying between them. This CDR3 has 15 residues.

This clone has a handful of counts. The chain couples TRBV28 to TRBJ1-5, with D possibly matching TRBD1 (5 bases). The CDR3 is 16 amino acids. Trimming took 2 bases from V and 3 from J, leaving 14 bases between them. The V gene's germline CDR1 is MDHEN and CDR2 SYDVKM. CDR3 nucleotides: TGTGCCAGCAGTTTAAAGGGAGGGGTCCCCAATCAGCCCCAGCATTTT. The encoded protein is CASSLKGGVPNQPQHF.

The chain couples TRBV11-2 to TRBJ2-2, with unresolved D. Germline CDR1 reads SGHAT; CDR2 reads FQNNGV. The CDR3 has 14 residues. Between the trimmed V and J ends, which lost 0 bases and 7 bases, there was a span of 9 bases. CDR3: CASSLESGSGELFF. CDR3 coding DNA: TGTGCCAGCAGCTTAGAATCTGGCAGCGGGGAGCTGTTTTTT.

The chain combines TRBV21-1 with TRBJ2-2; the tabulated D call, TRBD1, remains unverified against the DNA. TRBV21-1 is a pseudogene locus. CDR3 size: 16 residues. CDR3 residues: CARRWWTGGSTGELFF. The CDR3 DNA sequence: TGTGCCAGGAGGTGGTGGACAGGGGGTAGCACCGGGGAGCTGTTTTTT.

The CDR3: CASSSLNRGSYNEQFF. The CDR3 DNA reads as TGTGCCAGCAGTTCCCTGAACAGGGGATCATACAATGAGCAGTTCTTC. The chain joins TRBV6-5 to TRBJ2-1; TRBD1 aligns across 7 bases. The V gene's germline CDR1 is MNHEY and CDR2 SVGAGI. The CDR3 runs to 16 residues. J was trimmed by 4 bases and V by 4 bases; bases with no gene match: 10.

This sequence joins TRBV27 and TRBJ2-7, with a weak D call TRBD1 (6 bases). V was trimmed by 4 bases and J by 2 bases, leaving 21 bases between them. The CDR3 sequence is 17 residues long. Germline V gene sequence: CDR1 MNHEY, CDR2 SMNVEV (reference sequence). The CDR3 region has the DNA TGTGCCAGCAGTTATATTAGAGGGCCAGGGGTGACCTACGAGCAGTACTTC. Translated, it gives CASSYIRGPGVTYEQYF.

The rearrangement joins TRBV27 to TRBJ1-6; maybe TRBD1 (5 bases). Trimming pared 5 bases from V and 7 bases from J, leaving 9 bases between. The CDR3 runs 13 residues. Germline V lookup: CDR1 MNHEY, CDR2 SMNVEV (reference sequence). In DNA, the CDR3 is TGTGCCAGCAGTGGGGCGAAGAATTCACCCCTCCACTTT. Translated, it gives CASSGAKNSPLHF.

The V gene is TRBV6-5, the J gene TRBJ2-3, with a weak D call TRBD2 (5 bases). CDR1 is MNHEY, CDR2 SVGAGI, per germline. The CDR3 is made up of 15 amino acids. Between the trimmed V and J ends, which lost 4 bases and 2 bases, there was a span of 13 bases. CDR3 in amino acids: CASSSGVMTTDTQYF. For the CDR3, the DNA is TGTGCCAGCAGTTCCGGGGTTATGACCACAGATACGCAGTATTTT.

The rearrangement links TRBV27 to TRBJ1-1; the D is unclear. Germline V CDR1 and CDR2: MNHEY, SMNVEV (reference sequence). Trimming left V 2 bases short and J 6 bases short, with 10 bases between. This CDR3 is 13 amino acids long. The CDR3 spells CASSLAGGAEAFF. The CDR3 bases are TGTGCCAGCAGTTTAGCGGGCGGCGCTGAAGCTTTCTTT.

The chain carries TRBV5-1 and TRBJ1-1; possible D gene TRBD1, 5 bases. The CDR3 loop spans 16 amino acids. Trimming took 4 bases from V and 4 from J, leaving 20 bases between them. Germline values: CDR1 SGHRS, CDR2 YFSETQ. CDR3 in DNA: TGCGCCAGCAGCAAGGAACCTGGGGGGAGAAGCACTGAAGCTTTCTTT. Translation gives CASSKEPGGRSTEAFF.

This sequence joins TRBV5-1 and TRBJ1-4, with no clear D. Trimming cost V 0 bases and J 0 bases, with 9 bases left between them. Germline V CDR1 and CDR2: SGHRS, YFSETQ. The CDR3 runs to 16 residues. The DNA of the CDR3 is TGCGCCAGCAGCTTGGGAACGGTTGCAACTAATGAAAAACTGTTTTTT. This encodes CASSLGTVATNEKLFF.

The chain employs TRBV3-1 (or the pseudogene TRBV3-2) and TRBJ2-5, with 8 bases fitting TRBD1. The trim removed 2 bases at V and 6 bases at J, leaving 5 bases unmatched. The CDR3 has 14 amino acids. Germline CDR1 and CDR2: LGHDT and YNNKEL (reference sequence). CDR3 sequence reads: CASSQPRGLKTQYF. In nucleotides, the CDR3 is TGTGCCAGCAGCCAACCCAGGGGGCTCAAGACCCAGTACTTC.

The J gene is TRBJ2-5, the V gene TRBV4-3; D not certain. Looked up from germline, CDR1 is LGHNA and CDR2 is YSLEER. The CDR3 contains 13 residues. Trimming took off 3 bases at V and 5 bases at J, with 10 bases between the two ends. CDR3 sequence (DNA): TGCGCCAGCAGCCAGGGCTATAGGGAGACCCAGTACTTC. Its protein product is CASSQGYRETQYF.

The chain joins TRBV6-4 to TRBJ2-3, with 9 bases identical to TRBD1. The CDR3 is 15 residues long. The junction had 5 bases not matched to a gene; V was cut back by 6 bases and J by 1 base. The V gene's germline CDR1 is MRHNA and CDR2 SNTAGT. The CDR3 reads CASSLDRGGTDTQYF. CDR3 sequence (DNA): TGTGCCAGCAGCCTGGACAGGGGTGGCACAGATACGCAGTATTTT.

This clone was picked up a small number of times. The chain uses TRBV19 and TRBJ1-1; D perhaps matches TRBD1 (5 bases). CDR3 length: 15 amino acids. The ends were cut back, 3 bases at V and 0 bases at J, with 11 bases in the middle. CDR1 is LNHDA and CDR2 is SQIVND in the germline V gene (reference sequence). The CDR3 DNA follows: TGTGCCAGTAGTATTACAGGAGCACTGAACACTGAAGCTTTCTTT. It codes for CASSITGALNTEAFF.

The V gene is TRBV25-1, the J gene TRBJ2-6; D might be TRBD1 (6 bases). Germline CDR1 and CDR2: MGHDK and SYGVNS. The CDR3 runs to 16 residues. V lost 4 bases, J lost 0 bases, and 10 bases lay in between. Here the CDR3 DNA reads TGTGCCAGCAGTGGACCACAGGGCTCTGGGGCCAACGTCCTGACTTTC. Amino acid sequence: CASSGPQGSGANVLTF.

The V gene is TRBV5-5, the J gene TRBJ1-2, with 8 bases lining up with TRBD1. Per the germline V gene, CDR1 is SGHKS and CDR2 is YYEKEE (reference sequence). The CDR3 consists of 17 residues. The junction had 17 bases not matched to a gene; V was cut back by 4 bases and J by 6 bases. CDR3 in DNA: TGTGCCAGCAGCCTTGAAATAACGACAGGGGCGAGAGATGGCTACACCTTC. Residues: CASSLEITTGARDGYTF.

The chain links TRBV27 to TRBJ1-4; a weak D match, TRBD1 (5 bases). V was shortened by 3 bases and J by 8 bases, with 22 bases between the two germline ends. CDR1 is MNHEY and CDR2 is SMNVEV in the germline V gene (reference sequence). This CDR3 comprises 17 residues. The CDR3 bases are TGTGCCAGCAGTTTCTTCCCCGTGGGGACTACGGGCGAAAAACTGTTTTTT. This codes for CASSFFPVGTTGEKLFF.

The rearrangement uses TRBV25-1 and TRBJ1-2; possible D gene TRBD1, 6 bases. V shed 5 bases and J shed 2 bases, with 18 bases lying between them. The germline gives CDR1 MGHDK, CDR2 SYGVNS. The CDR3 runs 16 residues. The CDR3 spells CASSTQGTIKNYGYTF. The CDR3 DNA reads TGTGCCAGCAGTACACAGGGAACAATAAAAAACTATGGCTACACCTTC.

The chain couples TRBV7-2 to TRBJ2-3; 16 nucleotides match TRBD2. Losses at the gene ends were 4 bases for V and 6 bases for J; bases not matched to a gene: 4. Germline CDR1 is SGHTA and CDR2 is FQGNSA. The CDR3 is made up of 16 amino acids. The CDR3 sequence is CASSSGLAGGRDTQYF. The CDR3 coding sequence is TGTGCCAGCAGCTCGGGACTAGCGGGGGGGCGGGATACGCAGTATTTT. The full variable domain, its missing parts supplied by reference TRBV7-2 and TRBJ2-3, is GAGVSQSPSNKVTEKGKDVELRCDPISGHTALYWYRQSLGQGLEFLIYFQGNSAPDKSGLPSDRFSAERTGGSVSTLTIQRTQQEDSAVYLCASSSGLAGGRDTQYFGPGTRLTVL.

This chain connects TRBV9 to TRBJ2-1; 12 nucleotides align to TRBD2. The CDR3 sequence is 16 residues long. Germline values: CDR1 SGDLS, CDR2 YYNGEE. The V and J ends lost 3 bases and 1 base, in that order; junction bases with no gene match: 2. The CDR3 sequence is CASSGTSGESYNEQFF. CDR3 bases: TGTGCCAGCAGCGGGACTAGCGGGGAGTCCTACAATGAGCAGTTCTTC.